A single sample is the source of the 11 T cell receptor beta chains below, sequenced in a study of T-cell reconstitution after alpha-beta-depleted transplantation in children. TCRbeta library construction was performed incorporating unique molecular identifiers. One entry per CDR3 protein results from TCRdb running MiXCR on the PCR reads. The data show a few hundred thousand distinct CDR3 sequences, 25% to 30% seen once. The sample was PBMCs, taken before TCRalphabeta/CD19-depleted stem cell transplant. Every receptor here comes from a boy under two years old with Wiskott-Aldrich syndrome, due to receive a stem cell transplant.

This rearrangement joins TRBV12-3 or TRBV12-4 to TRBJ2-2; D may be TRBD2 (5 bases). The CDR3 sequence is 15 residues long. V lost 4 bases and J 7 bases, leaving 16 bases between the germline ends. In nucleotides, the CDR3 is TGTGCCAGCAGTTCCGGGCCTGGAGGAAGCGGGGAGCTGTTTTTT. Its protein is CASSSGPGGSGELFF.

The genes are TRBV6-5 and TRBJ2-2; possibly TRBD2 for D (5 bases). The CDR3 contains 14 residues. Germline CDR1 is MNHEY and CDR2 is SVGAGI. Trimming left V 6 bases short and J 7 bases short, with 15 bases between. The CDR3 sequence is CASSYFPGIGELFF. The CDR3 DNA follows: TGTGCCAGCAGCTATTTCCCCGGGATCGGGGAGCTGTTTTTT.

The chain has TRBV5-6 and TRBJ2-1, with 10 positions matching TRBD2. After removal of 4 bases from V and 5 bases from J, the junction contained 15 bases not matched to a gene. This CDR3 spans 18 amino acids. The germline V gene encodes CDR1 SGHDT and CDR2 YYEEEE. The CDR3 nucleotides read TGTGCCAGCAGCACGCTAGCGGGAGAAGGGTTGGGGGACAATGAGCAGTTCTTC. As protein: CASSTLAGEGLGDNEQFF.

This clonotype showed up just a few times. The chain employs TRBV20-1 and TRBJ1-1, with D possibly TRBD1 on 6 matching bases. Germline-derived CDR1 and CDR2 are DFQATT and SNEGSKA (reference sequence). The V gene lost 0 bases and the J gene lost 9 bases, with 17 bases spanning the gap. This CDR3 contains 14 residues. CDR3 nucleotide sequence: TGCAGTGCTAGAGATCAATCGAAGGGGGGCAAAGCTTTCTTT. Protein sequence: CSARDQSKGGKAFF.

The CDR3 region has the DNA TGTGCCAGCAGCTTAGCGCCTTCCAATGAGCAGTTCTTC. This gives the protein CASSLAPSNEQFF. The chain couples TRBV7-9 to TRBJ2-1, with D uncertain. The CDR3 loop spans 13 amino acids. Germline V gives CDR1 SEHNR, CDR2 FQNEAQ (reference sequence). Trimming removed 0 bases at V and 6 bases at J, with 6 bases between.

This clonotype was counted a few times. The rearrangement joins TRBV27 to TRBJ2-6; D is perhaps TRBD1 (6 bases). V was trimmed by 7 bases and J by 0 bases, leaving 19 bases between them. The CDR3 contains 18 residues. Germline V gene sequence: CDR1 MNHEY, CDR2 SMNVEV (reference sequence). The CDR3: CASTSRWGPLSGANVLTF. CDR3 DNA sequence: TGTGCCAGCACTTCTAGGTGGGGGCCTCTCTCTGGGGCCAACGTCCTGACTTTC.

The CDR3 DNA reads as TGCGCCAGCAGCATCGGACAGGGGAGTACTAATGAAAAACTGTTTTTT. Protein product: CASSIGQGSTNEKLFF. The chain has TRBV5-1 and TRBJ1-4; 9 bases align to TRBD1. V gave up 4 bases and J gave up 2 bases; unmatched junction bases: 6. Looked up from germline, CDR1 is SGHRS and CDR2 is YFSETQ. The CDR3 loop spans 16 amino acids.

V gene TRBV12-3 or TRBV12-4 combines with J gene TRBJ2-1; 10 bases align to TRBD2. The V gene end was trimmed by 2 bases and the J gene end by 1 base; junction bases not matched to a gene: 2. The CDR3 has 16 amino acids. CDR3 in amino acids: CASSLISGRSYNEQFF. In nucleotides, the CDR3 is TGTGCCAGCAGTTTAATTAGCGGGAGGTCCTACAATGAGCAGTTCTTC.

This chain uses TRBV18 with TRBJ2-3; 11 bases align to TRBD2. This CDR3 has 19 residues. V lost 4 bases and J lost 0; bases outside the gene matches: 12. CDR1 is KGHSH and CDR2 is LQKENI in the germline V gene. CDR3 protein: CASSLIAIAGGPSTDTQYF. The DNA of the CDR3 is TGTGCCAGCTCACTAATCGCGATAGCGGGAGGGCCAAGCACAGATACGCAGTATTTT.

This clonotype was picked up a small number of times. V gene TRBV24-1 combines with J gene TRBJ2-7; 7 bases are shared with TRBD1. Trimming removed 4 bases from V and 0 bases from J; junction bases left unmatched: 5. The germline gives CDR1 KGHDR, CDR2 SFDVKD. The CDR3 is 15 residues long. The CDR3 reads CATSEGTANSYEQYF. DNA of the CDR3: TGTGCCACCAGTGAAGGGACAGCAAACTCCTACGAGCAGTACTTC.

This clonotype was picked up a small number of times. The CDR3 bases are TGTGCCACCAGCACGGGAAAGCGAGACCAAGAGACCCAGTACTTC. It translates to CATSTGKRDQETQYF. The rearrangement links TRBV15 to TRBJ2-5, with a tentative D call TRBD2 (5 bases). The CDR3 consists of 15 residues. V was pared by 4 bases and J by 0 bases, with 12 bases between. The germline V gene has CDR1 LNHNV and CDR2 YYDKDF (reference sequence).